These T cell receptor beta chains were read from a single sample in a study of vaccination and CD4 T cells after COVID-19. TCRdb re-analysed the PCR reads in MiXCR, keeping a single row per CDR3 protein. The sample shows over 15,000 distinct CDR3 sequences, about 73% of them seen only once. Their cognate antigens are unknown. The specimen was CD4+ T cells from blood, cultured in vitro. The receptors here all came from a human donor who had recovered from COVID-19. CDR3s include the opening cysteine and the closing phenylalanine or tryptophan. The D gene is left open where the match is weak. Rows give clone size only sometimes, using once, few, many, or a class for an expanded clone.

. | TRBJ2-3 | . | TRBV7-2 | CASSSTGRGAHTDTQYF | TGTGCCAGCAGCTCAACGGGGCGCGGAGCTCACACAGATACGCAGTATTTT
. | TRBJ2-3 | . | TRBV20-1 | CSARDRGSTDTQYF | TGCAGTGCTAGAGATCGCGGGAGCACAGATACGCAGTATTTT
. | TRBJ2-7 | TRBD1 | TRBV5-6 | CASRTTGVGYYEQYF | TGTGCCAGCAGAACGACAGGGGTGGGGTACTACGAGCAGTACTTC
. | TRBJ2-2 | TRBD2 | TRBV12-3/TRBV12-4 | CASSIWTSDGELFF | TGTGCCAGCAGTATCTGGACTAGCGACGGGGAGCTGTTTTTT
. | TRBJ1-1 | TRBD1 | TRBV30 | CACQDRGRGGAFF | TGTGCCTGCCAAGACAGGGGGCGGGGGGGAGCTTTCTTT
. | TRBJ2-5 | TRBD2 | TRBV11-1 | CASSTGLGETQYF | TGTGCCAGCAGCACCGGACTAGGAGAGACCCAGTACTTC
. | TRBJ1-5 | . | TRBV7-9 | CASATGVGQPQHF | TGTGCCAGCGCGACAGGCGTTGGGCAGCCCCAGCATTTT
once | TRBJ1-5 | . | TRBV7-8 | CASSLGDRLNQPQHF | TGTGCCAGCAGCTTAGGCGACAGGCTGAATCAGCCCCAGCATTTT
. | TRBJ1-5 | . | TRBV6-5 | CASSYRRGGNQPQHF | TGTGCCAGCAGTTACCGACGGGGGGGCAATCAGCCCCAGCATTTT
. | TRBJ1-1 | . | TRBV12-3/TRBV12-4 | CASSLGGEAFF | TGTGCCAGCAGTTTAGGGGGGGAAGCTTTCTTT
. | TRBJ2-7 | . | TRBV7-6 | CASSPIQGKGPLASYEQYF | TGTGCCAGCAGCCCGATCCAGGGGAAAGGGCCCCTCGCATCCTACGAGCAGTACTTC
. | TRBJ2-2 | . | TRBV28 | CASSLIGTGELFF | TGTGCCAGCAGTTTAATCGGGACCGGGGAGCTGTTTTTT
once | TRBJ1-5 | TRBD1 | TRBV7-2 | CASTLQGVGYNQPQHF | TGTGCCAGCACCCTCCAGGGGGTAGGTTACAATCAGCCCCAGCATTTT
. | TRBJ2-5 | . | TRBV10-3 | CAISESSGSRAQYF | TGTGCCATCAGTGAGTCGTCGGGGTCAAGGGCCCAGTACTTC
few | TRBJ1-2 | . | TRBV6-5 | CASSYADDYYGYTF | TGTGCCAGCAGTTACGCCGATGATTACTATGGCTACACCTTC
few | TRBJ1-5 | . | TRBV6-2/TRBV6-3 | CASNRGSNQPQHF | TGTGCCAGCAATCGAGGTAGCAATCAGCCCCAGCATTTT
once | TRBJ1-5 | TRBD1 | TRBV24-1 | CATRGTGDNQPQHF | TGTGCCACCAGGGGGACAGGGGATAATCAGCCCCAGCATTTT
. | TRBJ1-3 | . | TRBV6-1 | CASRWASGNTIYF | TGTGCCAGCAGATGGGCCTCTGGAAACACCATATATTTT
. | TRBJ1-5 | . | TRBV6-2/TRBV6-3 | CASSPNRVRGQPQHF | TGTGCCAGCAGCCCCAACAGGGTGCGGGGGCAGCCCCAGCATTTT
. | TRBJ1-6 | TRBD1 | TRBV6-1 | CATTRPGQRNSPPHF | TGTGCCACTACTCGACCGGGACAGCGTAATTCACCCCCCCACTTT